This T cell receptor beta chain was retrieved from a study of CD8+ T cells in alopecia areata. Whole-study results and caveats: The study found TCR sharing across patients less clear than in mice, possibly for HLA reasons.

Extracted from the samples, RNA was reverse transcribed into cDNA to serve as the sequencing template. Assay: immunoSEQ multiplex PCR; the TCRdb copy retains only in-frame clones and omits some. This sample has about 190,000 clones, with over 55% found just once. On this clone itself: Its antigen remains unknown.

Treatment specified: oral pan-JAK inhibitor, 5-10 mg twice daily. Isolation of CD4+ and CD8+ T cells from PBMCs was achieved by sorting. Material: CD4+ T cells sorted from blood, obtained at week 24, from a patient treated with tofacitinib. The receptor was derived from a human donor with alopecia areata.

The CDR3 is CASSEEETYTDTQYF. Here the CDR3 DNA reads TGTGCCAGCAGTGAAGAAGAAACGTACACAGATACGCAGTATTTT. The genes are TRBV25-1 and TRBJ2-3; D is undetermined. The V end lost 2 bases, the J end lost 2 bases, and 11 bases lay between the germline ends. The CDR3 length is 15 residues. CDR1 MGHDK and CDR2 SYGVNS come from the germline V gene.